The 25 T cell receptor beta chains below all came from one sample that was sequenced in a study of T cell responses to AZD1222 COVID-19 vaccine. Sequencing was performed with immunoSEQ multiplex PCR; in TCRdb, only in-frame clones are kept and a portion is missing. The table lists over 150,000 clones, about nine tenths of them singletons, with less than 3% in the top ten. This specimen consisted of peripheral blood, obtained on day 0 of AZD1222 vaccination. Source of these receptors: an adult in good health.

This clone was detected only a few times. V is TRBV6-4 and J is TRBJ1-2; no clear D. Looked up from germline, CDR1 is MRHNA and CDR2 is SNTAGT. The CDR3 is 12 amino acids. Trimming cost V 0 bases and J 8 bases, with 7 bases left between them. The CDR3 bases are TGTGCCAGCAGTGACTCGTCCCTGGGCTACACCTTC. Amino acid sequence: CASSDSSLGYTF.

The chain combines TRBV5-1 with TRBJ1-3; D remains ambiguous. CDR1 SGHRS and CDR2 YFSETQ come from the germline V gene. CDR3 length equals 16 residues. Trimming stripped 0 bases from V and 0 bases from J, with 10 bases between. In DNA, the CDR3 is TGCGCCAGCAGCTTGGGTGGCACCGGCTCTGGAAACACCATATATTTT. Its translation is CASSLGGTGSGNTIYF. The full variable domain, completed using reference TRBV5-1 and TRBJ1-3, is KAGVTQTPRYLIKTRGQQVTLSCSPISGHRSVSWYQQTPGQGLQFLFEYFSETQRNKGNFPGRFSGRQFSNSRSEMNVSTLELGDSALYLCASSLGGTGSGNTIYFGEGSWLTVV.

This chain links TRBV9 with TRBJ2-7; D is undetermined. This CDR3 spans 16 amino acids. Germline CDR1 reads SGDLS; CDR2 reads YYNGEE. Trimming left V 0 bases short and J 2 bases short, with 15 bases between. DNA of the CDR3: TGTGCCAGCAGCGTAGCCCCTATGGATAGGACCTACGAGCAGTACTTC. It codes for CASSVAPMDRTYEQYF.

The chain joins TRBV9 to TRBJ1-6; 7 nucleotides line up with TRBD1. V was pared by 4 bases and J by 10 bases, with 2 bases of the junction left unmatched. CDR1 SGDLS and CDR2 YYNGEE come from the germline V gene. CDR3 length equals 12 residues. This CDR3 is CASSSRGSPLHF. The CDR3 DNA follows: TGTGCCAGCAGCTCCAGGGGGTCACCCCTCCACTTT.

This clone was observed once. The chain joins TRBV7-6 to TRBJ1-4; D uncertain. The CDR3 is 15 residues long. Per germline, CDR1 SGHVS and CDR2 FNYEAQ. Trimming pared 4 bases from V and 2 bases from J, leaving 11 bases between. CDR3 protein: CASSSDIGTNEKLFF. CDR3 DNA: TGTGCCAGCAGCTCTGATATCGGTACTAATGAAAAACTGTTTTTT.

The chain carries TRBV9 and TRBJ1-1, with D possibly TRBD1 on 5 matching bases. The CDR3 is 16 residues long. Germline CDR1 and CDR2: SGDLS and YYNGEE. The germline V and J ends were trimmed by 4 bases and 5 bases, with 21 bases remaining between them. CDR3 sequence (DNA): TGTGCCAGCAGCACCCGAAATCAAATGGGGGGGACTGAAGCTTTCTTT. Translation gives CASSTRNQMGGTEAFF.

This chain connects TRBV2 to TRBJ1-1; weak D call: TRBD1 (6 bases). Looked up from germline, CDR1 is SNHLY and CDR2 is FYNNEI. This CDR3 comprises 15 residues. V was trimmed by 5 bases and J by 0 bases, leaving 13 bases between them. The CDR3 loop reads CASSREGGMNTEAFF. The CDR3 DNA reads as TGTGCCAGCAGTCGAGAAGGGGGTATGAACACTGAAGCTTTCTTT.

This clone was found a few times. The genes are TRBV7-2 and TRBJ1-1; D is uncertain. This CDR3 comprises 14 residues. Germline V CDR1 and CDR2: SGHTA, FQGNSA. Between the trimmed V and J ends, which lost 3 bases and 0 bases, there was a span of 8 bases. This chain's CDR3 is CASSLGSMNTEAFF. CDR3 coding DNA: TGTGCCAGCAGCTTGGGCTCCATGAACACTGAAGCTTTCTTT.

V gene TRBV7-9 combines with J gene TRBJ1-2, with 7 bases fitting TRBD1. CDR3 size: 15 residues. Unmatched junction bases numbered 9, after V lost 4 bases and J lost 4 bases. Germline CDR1 SEHNR, CDR2 FQNEAQ (reference sequence). CDR3 amino acids: CASSSFGTELYGYTF. The CDR3 DNA reads as TGTGCCAGCAGCTCATTTGGGACAGAGCTCTATGGCTACACCTTC.

The chain is built from TRBV7-9 and TRBJ2-7; the D is unclear. CDR1 is SEHNR and CDR2 is FQNEAQ in the germline V gene (reference sequence). With 5 bases removed from V and 4 bases from J, the gap between germline ends came to 12 bases. The CDR3 consists of 13 residues. The CDR3 nucleotides are TGTGCCAGCAGCACCGGTACATATTACGAGCAGTACTTC. Translating gives CASSTGTYYEQYF.

This rearrangement joins TRBV15 to TRBJ1-2, with D unresolved. CDR1 LNHNV and CDR2 YYDKDF come from the germline V gene (reference sequence). Trimming removed 0 bases at V and 0 bases at J, with 8 bases between. CDR3 length: 15 residues. CDR3 DNA: TGTGCCACCAGCAGAGATAAAAGGACTAACTATGGCTACACCTTC. It encodes CATSRDKRTNYGYTF.

The chain couples TRBV3-1 (or the pseudogene TRBV3-2) to TRBJ1-4; weak D call: TRBD1 (5 bases). Between the trimmed V and J ends, which lost 2 bases and 8 bases, there was a span of 15 bases. The length of the CDR3 is 15 residues. CDR1 LGHDT and CDR2 YNNKEL come from the germline V gene (reference sequence). Here the CDR3 reads CASSQTQGISEKLFF. CDR3 DNA: TGTGCCAGCAGCCAAACCCAGGGAATAAGCGAAAAACTGTTTTTT.

Here the CDR3 DNA reads TGTGCCAGCAGTGGGTCAGATAACCCCTTTCCGAACACTGAAGCTTTCTTT. Amino acid sequence: CASSGSDNPFPNTEAFF. The rearrangement links TRBV27 to TRBJ1-1, with D unresolved. V was shortened by 5 bases and J by 1 base, with 20 bases between the two germline ends. CDR3 length: 17 residues. Germline CDR1 is MNHEY and CDR2 is SMNVEV (reference sequence).

This rearrangement joins TRBV2 to TRBJ1-6, with 7 bases that match TRBD1. Trimming cost V 1 base and J 7 bases; bases outside gene matches: 25. The length of the CDR3 is 22 residues. In germline, CDR1 is SNHLY, CDR2 FYNNEI. The CDR3, as DNA: TGTGCCAGCAGTGAAGAAGGTATAAGACAGGGCAAGGCTGTGGGGGGGAATTCACCCCTCCACTTT. It encodes CASSEEGIRQGKAVGGNSPLHF.

The gene calls are TRBV14 and TRBJ2-2, with a tentative D call TRBD1 (6 bases). CDR1 and CDR2 (germline): SGHDN, FVKESK. Trimming took 8 bases from V and 5 from J, leaving 12 bases between them. The CDR3 loop spans 13 amino acids. The CDR3 nucleotides read TGTGCCAGCGGGGGCGGTCTAACCGGGGAGCTGTTTTTT. This gives the protein CASGGGLTGELFF.

The chain uses TRBV24-1 and TRBJ2-5; 9 bases agree with TRBD2. This CDR3 region has 15 residues. Trimming removed 2 bases from V and 1 base from J; junction bases left unmatched: 1. Germline loops: CDR1 KGHDR, CDR2 SFDVKD. CDR3 in DNA: TGTGCCACCAGTGATTCTAGCGGGGTCCAAGAGACCCAGTACTTC. Its translation is CATSDSSGVQETQYF.

The V call is TRBV19, the J call TRBJ2-2; 7 positions match TRBD2. The V gene end was trimmed by 3 bases and the J gene end by 0 bases; junction bases not matched to a gene: 4. Germline CDR1 reads LNHDA; CDR2 reads SQIVND (reference sequence). CDR3 size: 16 residues. As DNA, the CDR3 is TGTGCCAGTAGTATCATTAGCGGGCCGAACACCGGGGAGCTGTTTTTT. Translated: CASSIISGPNTGELFF.

This chain links TRBV19 with TRBJ1-1, with a weak D call TRBD1 (5 bases). Germline CDR1 and CDR2: LNHDA and SQIVND (reference sequence). The CDR3 is 15 amino acids. The ends were cut back, 5 bases at V and 1 base at J, with 14 bases in the middle. The CDR3 DNA sequence: TGTGCCAGTAGTCCTCAGGGAGGCTGGAACACTGAAGCTTTCTTT. This translates into CASSPQGGWNTEAFF.

The V gene is TRBV5-1, the J gene TRBJ1-1, with 8 positions matching TRBD1. The CDR3 runs 14 residues. The V segment lost 2 bases and the J segment 4 bases; nucleotides outside the gene matches: 4. Looked up from germline, CDR1 is SGHRS and CDR2 is YFSETQ. Here the CDR3 reads CASSFRGQSTEAFF. CDR3 DNA: TGCGCCAGCAGCTTCAGGGGGCAAAGCACTGAAGCTTTCTTT.

This chain connects TRBV4-2 to TRBJ1-3; D call uncertain. Trimming cost V 0 bases and J 0 bases, with 9 bases left between them. Germline V lookup: CDR1 LGHNA, CDR2 YNFKEQ. The length of the CDR3 is 16 residues. This chain's CDR3 is CASSQDLPVSGNTIYF. In DNA form, the CDR3 reads TGTGCCAGCAGCCAAGATCTACCAGTCTCTGGAAACACCATATATTTT.

The chain combines TRBV7-2 with TRBJ2-1; no definite D call. Germline loops: CDR1 SGHTA, CDR2 FQGNSA. There are 14 residues in the CDR3. Trimming removed 4 bases at V and 3 bases at J, with 10 bases between. The CDR3 coding sequence is TGTGCCAGCAGCTCCGCGCTAATCTACAATGAGCAGTTCTTC. Translating it yields CASSSALIYNEQFF.

In nucleotides, the CDR3 is TGTGCCAGCAGCTTGAATCAGGGGACCCGAGAAGCTTTCTTT. It specifies CASSLNQGTREAFF. The chain couples TRBV5-4 to TRBJ1-1, with D perhaps TRBD1 (6 bases). This CDR3 region has 14 residues. Germline assignment: CDR1 SGHNT and CDR2 YYREEE (reference sequence). V was pared by 1 base and J by 8 bases, with 15 bases between. The entire variable domain, with the rest obtained from reference TRBV5-4 and TRBJ1-1, is as follows: ETGVTQSPTHLIKTRGQQVTLRCSSQSGHNTVSWYQQALGQGPQFIFQYYREEENGRGNFPPRFSGLQFPNYSSELNVNALELDDSALYLCASSLNQGTREAFFGQGTRLTVV.

This clone is a singleton in its sample. The chain is built from TRBV6-5 and TRBJ2-1, with D uncertain. The germline V and J ends were trimmed by 5 bases and 3 bases, with 8 bases remaining between them. CDR1 and CDR2 from the germline V gene are MNHEY and SVGAGI. The CDR3 is made up of 13 amino acids. Here the CDR3 reads CASSMDVYNEQFF. The DNA of the CDR3 is TGTGCCAGCAGTATGGACGTCTACAATGAGCAGTTCTTC.

V and J are TRBV12-1 and TRBJ2-5; the DNA was not compared with TRBD2, the D call given in the table. TRBV12-1 is a documented pseudogene. This CDR3 spans 16 amino acids. The CDR3, as DNA: TGTGCCAGCAGCCCCGCGGCTGGCCCTATTCAAGAGACCCAGTACTTC. This translates into CASSPAAGPIQETQYF.

This clone came up a few times. The J gene is TRBJ2-7, the V gene TRBV6-2 or TRBV6-3, with 9 bases identical to TRBD1. The CDR3 has 15 amino acids. The germline V gene has CDR1 MNHEY and CDR2 SVGEGT. The V and J ends lost 5 bases and 7 bases, in that order; junction bases with no gene match: 12. The CDR3 DNA reads TGTGCCAGCAGTCTCGGGGGACAGGGTACTCGGGAGCAGTACTTC. Protein: CASSLGGQGTREQYF.